The 27 T cell receptor beta chains presented below share a single source sample, sequenced in a study of blood T cell repertoires in COVID-19. The assay was immunoSEQ multiplex PCR, and TCRdb's table has in-frame clones only and misses some. The data show around 270,000 clones, 70% to 90% seen once. The sequenced material came from peripheral blood. These receptors all stem from a woman aged 50 to 65 with acute or convalescent COVID-19.

The chain combines TRBV25-1 with TRBJ2-5, with 9 bases identical to TRBD1. The CDR3 length is 15 residues. The germline V gene encodes CDR1 MGHDK and CDR2 SYGVNS. The junction had 6 bases not matched to a gene; V was cut back by 3 bases and J by 4 bases. The CDR3 protein is CASSDYRGPGETQYF. Here the CDR3 DNA reads TGTGCCAGCAGTGATTACAGGGGGCCGGGAGAGACCCAGTACTTC.

The chain carries TRBV27 and TRBJ2-4, with 7 bases lining up with TRBD2. V trimming: 5 bases; J trimming: 9 bases; junction bases outside the gene matches: 10. Germline V gene lookup returns CDR1 MNHEY and CDR2 SMNVEV (reference sequence). The CDR3 length is 14 residues. The CDR3 loop is CASSMLGGIGIQYF. CDR3 nucleotides: TGTGCCAGCAGTATGCTGGGGGGGATCGGCATTCAGTACTTC.

Only one count was recorded for this clone. CDR3 in amino acids: CASSRSESSYEQYF. CDR3 bases: TGTGCCAGCAGCCGTAGCGAGAGCTCCTACGAGCAGTACTTC. The rearrangement uses TRBV9 and TRBJ2-7, with D possibly being TRBD2 (5 bases). Trimming stripped 4 bases from V and 0 bases from J, with 11 bases between. This CDR3 spans 14 amino acids. Per germline, CDR1 SGDLS and CDR2 YYNGEE.

This chain connects TRBV10-3 to TRBJ1-1, with 8 positions matching TRBD1. The CDR3 has 13 residues. V was pared by 7 bases and J by 7 bases, with 8 bases of the junction left unmatched. Germline V lookup: CDR1 ENHRY, CDR2 SYGVKD. CDR3 protein: CAITKDRVGEAFF. CDR3 DNA: TGTGCCATCACCAAGGACAGGGTGGGTGAAGCTTTCTTT.

This clone was counted a few times. V usage is TRBV10-3 and J usage is TRBJ1-5; TRBD1 aligns across 8 bases. Losses at the gene ends were 1 base for V and 4 bases for J; bases not matched to a gene: 3. The CDR3 loop spans 15 amino acids. CDR1 ENHRY and CDR2 SYGVKD come from the germline V gene. Here the CDR3 DNA reads TGTGCCATCAGTGAGTGGACAGGGCGTAATCAGCCCCAGCATTTT. Its translation: CAISEWTGRNQPQHF.

The V call is TRBV28, the J call TRBJ1-5, with D perhaps matching TRBD1 (6 bases). Trimming removed 1 base from V and 6 bases from J, with 10 bases in between. The CDR3 is 14 amino acids. CDR1 is MDHEN and CDR2 is SYDVKM in the germline V gene. CDR3 sequence: CASSLSPRGQPQHF. DNA of the CDR3: TGTGCCAGCAGTTTATCCCCCAGGGGTCAGCCCCAGCATTTT.

The chain carries TRBV5-1 and TRBJ2-1, with 12 positions matching TRBD2. J was trimmed by 6 bases and V by 5 bases; bases with no gene match: 6. Germline CDR1 SGHRS, CDR2 YFSETQ. The CDR3 is 15 residues long. The chain's CDR3 is CASRGTSGHRNEQFF. DNA for the CDR3: TGCGCCAGCAGGGGGACTAGCGGGCATCGCAATGAGCAGTTCTTC.

This clone occurred a few times. This rearrangement joins TRBV2 to TRBJ2-7; 7 nucleotides align to TRBD2. The CDR3 contains 15 residues. The trim removed 2 bases at V and 5 bases at J, leaving 9 bases unmatched. Germline CDR1 SNHLY, CDR2 FYNNEI. For the CDR3, the DNA is TGTGCCAGCAGTGAATTGGCGGGAGTCGGGCACGAGCAGTACTTC. Residues: CASSELAGVGHEQYF.

The V and J genes are TRBV14 and TRBJ2-6; D remains ambiguous. V was trimmed by 0 bases and J by 0 bases, leaving 15 bases between them. The V gene's germline CDR1 is SGHDN and CDR2 FVKESK. The CDR3 has 19 amino acids. CDR3 amino acids: CASSQDARRLTSGANVLTF. The DNA of the CDR3 is TGTGCCAGCAGCCAAGATGCCCGACGACTGACCTCTGGGGCCAACGTCCTGACTTTC.

This clone has ten or more counts. The chain employs TRBV30 and TRBJ2-7; a weak D match, TRBD2 (5 bases). CDR3 length: 12 residues. V gave up 0 bases and J gave up 6 bases, with 9 bases separating them. Germline V gene sequence: CDR1 GTSNPN, CDR2 SVGIG (reference sequence). The CDR3 loop reads CAWSVRGLEQYF. DNA for the CDR3: TGTGCCTGGAGTGTACGGGGTCTCGAGCAGTACTTC.

This chain uses TRBV27 with TRBJ2-7; D perhaps matches TRBD2 (6 bases). The CDR3 has 15 amino acids. Trimming took off 3 bases at V and 2 bases at J, with 14 bases between the two ends. CDR1 is MNHEY, CDR2 SMNVEV, per germline (reference sequence). The CDR3 loop is CASSFGRELPYEQYF. CDR3 in DNA: TGTGCCAGCAGTTTCGGGCGGGAACTACCCTACGAGCAGTACTTC.

This clone was recorded a few times. Different DNA sequences within this sample yield the same CDR3. The V gene is TRBV28, the J gene TRBJ1-4, with D possibly being TRBD1 (5 bases). This CDR3 has 14 residues. The germline CDR1 and CDR2 sequences are MDHEN and SYDVKM. The V end was cut by 3 bases, the J end by 8 bases, with 13 bases between. CDR3 sequence reads: CASSLGGREEKLFF. CDR3 nucleotide sequence: TGTGCCAGCAGTTTGGGGGGTCGTGAAGAAAAACTGTTTTTT.

V and J are TRBV19 and TRBJ2-7; tentatively, D is TRBD2 (5 bases). The V gene's germline CDR1 is LNHDA and CDR2 SQIVND (reference sequence). The CDR3 runs 14 residues. V dropped 4 bases and J dropped 2 bases, with 12 bases sitting between them. CDR3 sequence (DNA): TGTGCCAGTAGTACTTCGAGCGGAGCCTACGAGCAGTACTTC. It is translated as CASSTSSGAYEQYF.

In its sample, this clone was seen once. The V gene is TRBV3-1 (or the pseudogene TRBV3-2), the J gene TRBJ2-3; the D is unclear. This CDR3 comprises 14 residues. V lost 1 base to trimming and J lost 5 bases, with 10 bases between them. Germline V gives CDR1 LGHDT, CDR2 YNNKEL (reference sequence). As DNA, the CDR3 is TGTGCCAGCAGCCAAGCGGTCACGGGAGATACGCAGTATTTT. The encoded protein is CASSQAVTGDTQYF.

The chain combines TRBV19 with TRBJ2-7, with 9 bases matching TRBD2. CDR1 is LNHDA and CDR2 is SQIVND in the germline V gene (reference sequence). CDR3 length equals 15 residues. V was pared by 3 bases and J by 4 bases, with 7 bases of the junction left unmatched. CDR3 amino acids: CASSMGSAGGYEQYF. CDR3 DNA sequence: TGTGCCAGTAGTATGGGTTCGGCGGGAGGGTACGAGCAGTACTTC.

This chain uses TRBV6-5 with TRBJ1-6; maybe TRBD1 (6 bases). Germline assignment: CDR1 MNHEY and CDR2 SVGAGI. Trimming cost V 2 bases and J 9 bases, with 17 bases left between them. CDR3 length equals 16 residues. The CDR3 region is CASSYLNTGSGSPLHF. CDR3 in DNA: TGTGCCAGCAGTTACCTAAATACAGGGTCGGGTTCACCCCTCCACTTT.

The chain has TRBV5-1 and TRBJ2-2; D unclear. The CDR3 extends over 13 amino acids. The V gene lost 0 bases and the J gene lost 6 bases, with 6 bases spanning the gap. CDR1 is SGHRS, CDR2 YFSETQ, per germline. This chain's CDR3 is CASSLGQSGELFF. CDR3 coding DNA: TGCGCCAGCAGCTTGGGTCAGTCCGGGGAGCTGTTTTTT.

The DNA for the CDR3 is TGTGCCAGCAGTTTCCTAGCGGGAGGGCCCAGCGAGCAGTACTTC. It codes for CASSFLAGGPSEQYF. The rearrangement uses TRBV28 and TRBJ2-7, with 12 bases that match TRBD2. V was pared by 3 bases and J by 6 bases, with 6 bases of the junction left unmatched. The germline V gene encodes CDR1 MDHEN and CDR2 SYDVKM. The CDR3 sequence is 15 residues long. The full variable domain, its missing parts supplied by reference TRBV28 and TRBJ2-7, is DVKVTQSSRYLVKRTGEKVFLECVQDMDHENMFWYRQDPGLGLRLIYFSYDVKMKEKGDIPEGYSVSREKKERFSLILESASTNQTSMYLCASSFLAGGPSEQYFGPGTRLTVT.

This sequence joins TRBV28 and TRBJ1-1, with D maybe TRBD1 (5 bases). In germline, CDR1 is MDHEN, CDR2 SYDVKM. V shed 6 bases and J shed 2 bases, with 13 bases lying between them. This CDR3 has 14 amino acids. The CDR3 sequence is CASSVGGGNTEAFF. The CDR3 DNA follows: TGTGCCAGCAGCGTCGGGGGGGGAAACACTGAAGCTTTCTTT.

V and J are TRBV7-2 and TRBJ2-7; 8 bases agree with TRBD1. With V trimmed by 5 bases and J by 3 bases, 9 bases remained unmatched. The germline CDR1 and CDR2 sequences are SGHTA and FQGNSA. The CDR3 has 15 residues. CDR3 loop: CASSLSGQVDYEQYF. The CDR3 DNA reads as TGTGCCAGCAGCCTCTCGGGACAGGTAGACTACGAGCAGTACTTC.

The CDR3 region is CAWSVSGGRRNTIYF. DNA for the CDR3: TGTGCCTGGAGTGTTTCAGGGGGCAGAAGAAACACCATATATTTT. V is TRBV30 and J is TRBJ1-3; 8 positions agree with TRBD1. This CDR3 has 15 amino acids. Looked up from germline, CDR1 is GTSNPN and CDR2 is SVGIG (reference sequence). V lost 0 bases to trimming and J lost 5 bases; unmatched junction nucleotides: 6. Supplemented by reference TRBV30 and TRBJ1-3, the full variable domain reads SQTIHQWPATLVQPVGSPLSLECTVEGTSNPNLYWYRQAAGRGLQLLFYSVGIGQISSEVPQNLSASRPQDRQFILSSKKLLLSDSGFYLCAWSVSGGRRNTIYFGEGSWLTVV.

This clone is a singleton in its sample. The rearrangement links TRBV5-1 to TRBJ1-2; 8 bases are shared with TRBD1. CDR3 length: 14 amino acids. V shed 3 bases and J 7 bases; nucleotides not matched to a gene: 8. The germline CDR1 and CDR2 sequences are SGHRS and YFSETQ. CDR3 region: CASSSGQGRSGYTF. The CDR3 nucleotides read TGCGCCAGCAGCTCAGGACAGGGACGGAGTGGCTACACCTTC.

This chain links TRBV7-9 with TRBJ1-1, with D possibly TRBD1 on 5 matching bases. V was trimmed by 1 base and J by 7 bases, leaving 13 bases between them. The CDR3 runs 14 residues. CDR1 and CDR2 from the germline V gene are SEHNR and FQNEAQ (reference sequence). CDR3 protein: CASSLDWQGNEAFF. The CDR3 nucleotides read TGTGCCAGCAGCTTAGATTGGCAGGGCAATGAAGCTTTCTTT.

V is TRBV19 and J is TRBJ2-7; 9 nucleotides line up with TRBD2. Per germline, CDR1 LNHDA and CDR2 SQIVND (reference sequence). The V gene end was trimmed by 8 bases and the J gene end by 1 base; junction bases not matched to a gene: 3. This CDR3 contains 13 residues. The CDR3 nucleotides are TGTGCCAGTGGGAGCGGGAGGTCCTACGAGCAGTACTTC. This translates into CASGSGRSYEQYF.

The chain carries TRBV18 and TRBJ2-2; D is perhaps TRBD2 (5 bases). From germline, CDR1 is KGHSH and CDR2 LQKENI. Trimming cost V 6 bases and J 5 bases, with 16 bases left between them. The CDR3 contains 15 residues. The CDR3 loop is CASSHGSRGTGELFF. CDR3 nucleotides: TGTGCCAGCTCCCACGGCAGTCGGGGAACCGGGGAGCTGTTTTTT.

The CDR3 spells CATSRVGTGAYEQYF. In nucleotides, the CDR3 is TGTGCCACCAGCAGAGTCGGGACAGGGGCCTACGAGCAGTACTTC. The chain combines TRBV15 with TRBJ2-7, with 10 bases identical to TRBD1. This CDR3 has 15 residues. V shed 1 base and J 2 bases; nucleotides not matched to a gene: 2. Germline V gene lookup returns CDR1 LNHNV and CDR2 YYDKDF (reference sequence).

This clone has just a few counts. The chain recombines TRBV5-1 with TRBJ1-2, with TRBD1 identical over 8 bases. This CDR3 comprises 15 residues. Losses at the gene ends were 4 bases for V and 3 bases for J; bases not matched to a gene: 8. Per germline, CDR1 SGHRS and CDR2 YFSETQ. In DNA form, the CDR3 reads TGCGCCAGCAGCCAAGGGACAGGCTCACACTATGGCTACACCTTC. Its protein product is CASSQGTGSHYGYTF. Complete variable domain (other parts from reference TRBV5-1 and TRBJ1-2): KAGVTQTPRYLIKTRGQQVTLSCSPISGHRSVSWYQQTPGQGLQFLFEYFSETQRNKGNFPGRFSGRQFSNSRSEMNVSTLELGDSALYLCASSQGTGSHYGYTFGSGTRLTVV.